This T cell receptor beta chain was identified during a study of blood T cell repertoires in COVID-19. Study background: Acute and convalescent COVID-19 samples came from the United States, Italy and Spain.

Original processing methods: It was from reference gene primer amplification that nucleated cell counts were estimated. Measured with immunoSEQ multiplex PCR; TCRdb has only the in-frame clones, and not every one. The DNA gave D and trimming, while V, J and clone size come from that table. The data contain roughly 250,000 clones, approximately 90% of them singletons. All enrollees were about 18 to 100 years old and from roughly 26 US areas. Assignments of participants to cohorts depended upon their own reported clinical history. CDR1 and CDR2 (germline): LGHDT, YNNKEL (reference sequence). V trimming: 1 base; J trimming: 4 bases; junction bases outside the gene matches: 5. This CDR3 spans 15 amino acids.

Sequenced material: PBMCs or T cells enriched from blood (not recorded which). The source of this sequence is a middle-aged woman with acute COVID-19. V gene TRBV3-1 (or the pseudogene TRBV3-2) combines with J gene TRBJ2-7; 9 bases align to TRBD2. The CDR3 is CASSQGAGGIYEQYF. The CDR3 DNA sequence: TGTGCCAGCAGCCAAGGAGCGGGGGGTATTTACGAGCAGTACTTC.